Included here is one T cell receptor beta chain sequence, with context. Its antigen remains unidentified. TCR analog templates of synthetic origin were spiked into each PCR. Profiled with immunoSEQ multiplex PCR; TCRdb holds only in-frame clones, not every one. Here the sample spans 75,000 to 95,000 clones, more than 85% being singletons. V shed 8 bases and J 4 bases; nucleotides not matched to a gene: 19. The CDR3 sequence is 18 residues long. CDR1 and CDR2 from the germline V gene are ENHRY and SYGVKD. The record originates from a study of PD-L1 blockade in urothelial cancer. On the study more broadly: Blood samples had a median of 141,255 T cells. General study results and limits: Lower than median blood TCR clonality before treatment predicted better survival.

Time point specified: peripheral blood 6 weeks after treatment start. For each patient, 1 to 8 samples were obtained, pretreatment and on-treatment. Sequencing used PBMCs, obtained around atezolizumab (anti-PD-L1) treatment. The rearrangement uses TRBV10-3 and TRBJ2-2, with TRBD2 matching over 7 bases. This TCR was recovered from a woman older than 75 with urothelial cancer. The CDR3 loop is CAIRIGAGEGGRTGELFF. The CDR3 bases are TGTGCCATCCGTATCGGGGCGGGAGAGGGAGGGCGCACCGGGGAGCTGTTTTTT.